Below are 15 T cell receptor beta chains sequenced from a single sample in a study of memory CD4+ T cells and cytomegalovirus serostatus. The sort gate was single viable CD3+CD4+CD8-CD45RO+ cells for memory CD4+ T cells. Only in-frame clones appear in the TCRdb table, and some are missing; sequencing was by immunoSEQ multiplex PCR. This sample carries over 35,000 clones, about 73% of them seen once, and the ten largest clones take about 0.8%. The sequenced material came from memory CD4+ T cells from blood. The receptor set was obtained from an adult in good health and CMV-seronegative.

This rearrangement joins TRBV4-2 to TRBJ1-1; D is perhaps TRBD1 (5 bases). Germline CDR1 LGHNA, CDR2 YNFKEQ. The germline V and J ends were trimmed by 6 bases and 1 base, with 15 bases remaining between them. This CDR3 has 15 amino acids. The CDR3 DNA sequence: TGTGCCAGCAGGAAGATGGGGACCGGGAACACTGAAGCTTTCTTT. It translates to CASRKMGTGNTEAFF.

This clone was recorded only once. The V call is TRBV5-4, the J call TRBJ2-3, with a weak D call TRBD1 (6 bases). CDR3 length equals 18 residues. V was cut by 0 bases and J by 0 bases, with 17 bases left in between. Germline V CDR1 and CDR2: SGHNT, YYREEE (reference sequence). CDR3 coding DNA: TGTGCCAGCAGCTTGGGAGGGATTGGGGGCCCTAGCACAGATACGCAGTATTTT. It encodes CASSLGGIGGPSTDTQYF.

The V call is TRBV7-9, the J call TRBJ1-2; D not certain. The ends were cut back, 2 bases at V and 1 base at J, with 8 bases in the middle. CDR3 length: 14 residues. Looked up from germline, CDR1 is SEHNR and CDR2 is FQNEAQ (reference sequence). CDR3 bases: TGTGCCAGCAGCTTAAGTACCAGTAACTATGGCTACACCTTC. Amino acids: CASSLSTSNYGYTF.

The V call is TRBV27, the J call TRBJ1-5; the match to TRBD1 covers 7 bases. The length of the CDR3 is 17 residues. Germline V gene lookup returns CDR1 MNHEY and CDR2 SMNVEV (reference sequence). V lost 2 bases and J lost 0; bases outside the gene matches: 7. The CDR3 region is CASSLRQGSDSNQPQHF. The CDR3 DNA sequence: TGTGCCAGCAGTTTAAGACAGGGTTCGGATAGCAATCAGCCCCAGCATTTT.

The chain joins TRBV5-6 to TRBJ1-3; D remains ambiguous. V was clipped by 5 bases and J by 1 base, with 13 bases between them. CDR3 size: 15 residues. Germline V gives CDR1 SGHDT, CDR2 YYEEEE. This CDR3 reads CASSYNTVSGNTIYF. The CDR3 nucleotides read TGTGCCAGCAGTTATAATACAGTTTCTGGAAACACCATATATTTT.

The J gene is TRBJ1-1, the V gene TRBV6-1; 7 positions match TRBD1. Per germline, CDR1 MNHNS and CDR2 SASEGT. The CDR3 is 15 amino acids. V shed 8 bases and J 8 bases; nucleotides not matched to a gene: 17. The CDR3 coding sequence is TGTGCCAGCTTGATCGTACCCGACAGGGCAGTCGAAGCTTTCTTT. Its translation: CASLIVPDRAVEAFF.

This chain links TRBV5-1 with TRBJ2-5; 8 nucleotides align to TRBD1. The CDR3 has 14 residues. The V gene's germline CDR1 is SGHRS and CDR2 YFSETQ. V lost 3 bases, J lost 4 bases, and 5 bases stayed unmatched. In DNA, the CDR3 is TGCGCCAGCAGCTCCCGGACAGGGCGAGAGACCCAGTACTTC. Translated, it gives CASSSRTGRETQYF.

V gene TRBV5-8 combines with J gene TRBJ2-3; the match to TRBD1 covers 8 bases. Germline V gives CDR1 SGHTS, CDR2 YDEGEE. V shed 4 bases and J 1 base; nucleotides not matched to a gene: 8. The CDR3 runs 16 residues. The CDR3 spells CASSLPGQAGTDTQYF. CDR3 in DNA: TGTGCCAGCAGCCTACCGGGACAGGCCGGCACAGATACGCAGTATTTT.

The chain employs TRBV5-5 and TRBJ2-1, with TRBD2 matching over 9 bases. The CDR3 length is 16 residues. V lost 4 bases to trimming and J lost 8 bases; unmatched junction nucleotides: 13. Germline CDR1 SGHKS, CDR2 YYEKEE (reference sequence). As DNA, the CDR3 is TGTGCCAGCAGCCCGCGAGGTAGCGGGGGAGTTTATGAGCAGTTCTTC. Amino acids: CASSPRGSGGVYEQFF.

The CDR3 nucleotides are TGTGCCTGGAAACCGACAGGGTTCGGCGAGCAGTACTTC. It specifies CAWKPTGFGEQYF. The chain links TRBV30 to TRBJ2-7, with 7 bases aligning to TRBD1. Germline-derived CDR1 and CDR2 are GTSNPN and SVGIG (reference sequence). The J segment lost 6 bases and the V segment lost 4 bases, leaving 9 bases of the junction unmatched. There are 13 residues in the CDR3. The complete variable domain, with remaining parts taken from reference TRBV30 and TRBJ2-7, reads SQTIHQWPATLVQPVGSPLSLECTVEGTSNPNLYWYRQAAGRGLQLLFYSVGIGQISSEVPQNLSASRPQDRQFILSSKKLLLSDSGFYLCAWKPTGFGEQYFGPGTRLTVT.

The rearrangement joins TRBV5-8 to TRBJ1-2; maybe TRBD1 (5 bases). CDR3 length: 15 residues. Germline V CDR1 and CDR2: SGHTS, YDEGEE. The V and J ends lost 3 bases and 8 bases respectively, with 20 bases between them. The CDR3 spells CASSSIRQGFGGYTF. CDR3 sequence (DNA): TGTGCCAGCAGCTCGATACGCCAGGGTTTCGGAGGCTACACCTTC.

The V and J genes are TRBV7-9 and TRBJ1-4, with D uncertain. V dropped 5 bases and J dropped 2 bases, with 12 bases sitting between them. CDR1 is SEHNR and CDR2 is FQNEAQ in the germline V gene (reference sequence). This CDR3 comprises 15 residues. The chain's CDR3 is CASSGPRETNEKLFF. CDR3 sequence (DNA): TGTGCCAGCAGCGGACCTAGGGAGACTAATGAAAAACTGTTTTTT.

The chain combines TRBV19 with TRBJ1-1; tentatively, D is TRBD1 (6 bases). The CDR3 has 14 amino acids. From germline, CDR1 is LNHDA and CDR2 SQIVND (reference sequence). The V and J ends lost 7 bases and 6 bases respectively, with 18 bases between them. CDR3 coding DNA: TGTGCCAGTACACGGGGAAGGGACATGCCTGAAGCTTTCTTT. This sequence encodes CASTRGRDMPEAFF.

The genes are TRBV5-6 and TRBJ2-3, with no clear D. V was clipped by 1 base and J by 4 bases, with 10 bases between them. This CDR3 contains 14 residues. Per germline, CDR1 SGHDT and CDR2 YYEEEE. The CDR3 bases are TGTGCCAGCAGCTTGTTATCTCAGGCAGATACGCAGTATTTT. The encoded protein is CASSLLSQADTQYF. The full variable domain, its missing parts supplied by reference TRBV5-6 and TRBJ2-3, is DAGVTQSPTHLIKTRGQQVTLRCSPKSGHDTVSWYQQALGQGPQFIFQYYEEEERQRGNFPDRFSGHQFPNYSSELNVNALLLGDSALYLCASSLLSQADTQYFGPGTRLTVL.

The rearrangement links TRBV30 to TRBJ2-7, with D perhaps TRBD1 (5 bases). V was cut by 5 bases and J by 1 base, with 6 bases left in between. The CDR3 is made up of 11 amino acids. From germline, CDR1 is GTSNPN and CDR2 SVGIG (reference sequence). The chain's CDR3 is CAWDSSYEQYF. The CDR3 nucleotides are TGTGCCTGGGACAGTTCCTACGAGCAGTACTTC. Full variable domain (missing parts from reference TRBV30 and TRBJ2-7): SQTIHQWPATLVQPVGSPLSLECTVEGTSNPNLYWYRQAAGRGLQLLFYSVGIGQISSEVPQNLSASRPQDRQFILSSKKLLLSDSGFYLCAWDSSYEQYFGPGTRLTVT.